This record concerns one TCR beta chain sequence. It lacks a known antigen. It has no much larger one-base neighbor in the sample; base qualities were not kept. Each collaborating institution followed its own protocols to collect whole blood in K2EDTA tubes. For TCRbeta analysis, collaborators shipped samples as frozen whole blood, isolated PBMCs, or DNA extracted from either of those sample types. This sample is part of a study of blood T cell repertoires in COVID-19 (dated by TCRdb to 2020 to 2021). About the study as a whole: Samples from collaborators originated in the United States, Italy and Spain and spanned both the acute and convalescent phases of COVID-19. Where available, HLA class I and class II types were obtained from metadata supplied by the sample provider rather than from assay-based typing. Samples were obtained from the ongoing ImmuneRACE study (first 160 participants) and from about 1,300 subjects provided by 6 global collaborators. Subjects who had been exposed to COVID-19, were actively infected with it, or had recovered from it provided the deeply sampled blood TCRbeta repertoires that made up the dataset. The repertoires were released in a freely available public database meant as a resource for research on the immune response to SARS-CoV-2. The sample metadata nearly always contained a de-identified subject ID, COVID-19 status, age in years and sex. The material from the prospective study consisted of cDNA or gDNA derived from T cells, B-cell-depleted T cells, or PBMCs. The paper as a whole reports these results and caveats: How much clinical and demographic metadata was included differed by source and by participant, and the metadata was provided uncurated.

Trimming leaves V shorter by 6 bases and J shorter by 5 bases, with the junction holding 12 bases beyond the gene matches. Via the germline V gene (reference sequence), CDR1 is LGHDT and CDR2 YNNKEL. Inclusive of the bounding cysteine and phenylalanine, the CDR3 is 17 residues long. Of the read, only the CDR3 DNA is kept; its 51 bases are in frame from base 1. The immunoSEQ Assay, a bias-controlled multiplex PCR, was used to amplify TCRbeta CDR3 regions from genomic DNA. The study's own analysis went as follows. The number of nucleated cells in each sample was estimated by amplification of reference gene primers within the assay. Sequence reads were collapsed and filtered to measure the absolute abundance of every unique TCRbeta CDR3 rearrangement. For each sample, productive Simpson clonality was calculated as the square root of Simpson's diversity index over productive rearrangements. In its TCRdb copy, this immuneACCESS table keeps in-frame sequences only and misses some clones. Where compared with another copy, unresolved V genes explain less than half of these, and the others have no known cause. V, J and clone size reflect that table, while D and trimming were determined from the DNA. This sample holds about 280,000 clones; approximately 85% were observed only once. Clones ranked in the top ten supply 8% to 13% of the sample.

Rearrangement joined TRBV3-1 (or the pseudogene TRBV3-2) to TRBJ2-1, with 11 bases in between that match TRBD2. Material for sequencing was peripheral blood. The TCR comes from a woman in her 70s with acute or convalescent COVID-19. The DNA reads as follows: TGTGCCAGCAGTCCTCGACCTGCTAGCGGGGGGAACAATGAGCAGTTCTTC. Translation gives CASSPRPASGGNNEQFF.